The table lists the clone carrying this T cell receptor (beta chain) with a few counts. No antigen is known for it. The record originates from a study of tumor-infiltrating lymphocytes in localized non-small cell lung cancer. Study-wide context: The cohort mixed smokers and never-smokers, several histologies, and some post-neoadjuvant-chemotherapy samples. Study-level results: Each assay used a separate piece of the same tissue. Immunotypes IM1 and IM2 had similar TCR-derived T-cell fractions. Available tissue quantity limited TCR sequencing to a patient subset.

The CDR3 contains 16 residues. Germline values: CDR1 ENHRY, CDR2 SYGVKD. The germline V and J ends were trimmed by 0 bases and 0 bases, with 8 bases remaining between them. Here immunoSEQ multiplex PCR was the method, and the copy in TCRdb shows in-frame clones only, minus some. The data contain roughly 13,000 clones, roughly four fifths of them singletons. The chain uses TRBV10-3 and TRBJ1-4; D remains ambiguous. This clonotype was obtained from a human donor with non-small cell lung cancer. The sequenced sample was lung tumor tissue. As DNA, the CDR3 is TGTGCCATCAGTGAGTCTCAACCTGCAACTAATGAAAAACTGTTTTTT. It encodes CAISESQPATNEKLFF.